The 8 T cell receptor beta chains below all came from one sample that was sequenced in a study of blood T cell repertoires in COVID-19. TCRdb keeps only in-frame clones here, not all; method: immunoSEQ multiplex PCR. The sample holds over 130,000 clones; about 86% are singletons and the top ten take 2.5% to 4%. Sequencing was carried out using peripheral blood. The receptor source for this set is a man between 65 and 80 years old with acute or convalescent COVID-19.

The CDR3 DNA is TGTGCCAGCAGTCCTTACCGCAGGGGGCAAGAAAAACTGTTTTTT. It specifies CASSPYRRGQEKLFF. The chain joins TRBV28 to TRBJ1-4; TRBD1 matches at 8 bases. The CDR3 consists of 15 residues. Germline CDR1 is MDHEN and CDR2 is SYDVKM. V lost 5 bases, J lost 8 bases, and 10 bases stayed unmatched.

The J gene is TRBJ1-4, the V gene TRBV28; 7 bases are shared with TRBD1. In germline, CDR1 is MDHEN, CDR2 SYDVKM. This CDR3 is built from 15 residues. The V segment lost 6 bases and the J segment 4 bases; nucleotides outside the gene matches: 8. CDR3 residues: CASSPRQGGNEKLFF. In DNA form, the CDR3 reads TGTGCCAGCAGCCCGAGACAGGGAGGTAATGAAAAACTGTTTTTT.

The rearrangement uses TRBV2 and TRBJ2-7; the match to TRBD1 covers 12 bases. The J segment lost 3 bases and the V segment lost 1 base, leaving 7 bases of the junction unmatched. Germline CDR1 is SNHLY and CDR2 is FYNNEI. This CDR3 spans 17 amino acids. The CDR3 DNA is TGTGCCAGCAGTGAAGGGGGGACAGGGGGCTGGGACTACGAGCAGTACTTC. It is translated as CASSEGGTGGWDYEQYF.

The CDR3 here is CASSLSGADTQYF. Here the CDR3 DNA reads TGCGCCAGCAGCTTGTCCGGAGCAGATACGCAGTATTTT. This chain joins TRBV5-1 and TRBJ2-3; D is unclear. CDR3 length: 13 amino acids. CDR1 and CDR2 (germline): SGHRS, YFSETQ. Trimming removed 1 base at V and 4 bases at J, with 7 bases between.

The rearrangement joins TRBV11-2 to TRBJ1-2; D is ambiguous. Trimming took off 2 bases at V and 0 bases at J, with 7 bases between the two ends. The CDR3 spans 14 residues. CDR1 and CDR2 from the germline V gene are SGHAT and FQNNGV. CDR3 bases: TGTGCCAGCAGCTTAATTTCCGCTAACTATGGCTACACCTTC. It yields the protein CASSLISANYGYTF.

V is TRBV3-1 (or the pseudogene TRBV3-2) and J is TRBJ2-1, with TRBD2 identical over 11 bases. Germline CDR1 and CDR2: LGHDT and YNNKEL (reference sequence). V dropped 3 bases and J dropped 3; count of bases not matched to a gene: 7. The CDR3 extends over 17 amino acids. Here the CDR3 reads CASSHLALAGDYNEQFF. CDR3 bases: TGTGCCAGCAGCCACCTTGCACTAGCGGGGGACTACAATGAGCAGTTCTTC.

This chain links TRBV3-1 (or the pseudogene TRBV3-2) with TRBJ1-6, with 9 nucleotides matching TRBD1. This CDR3 region has 13 residues. From germline, CDR1 is LGHDT and CDR2 YNNKEL (reference sequence). J lost 9 bases, V lost 4 bases, and 1 base had no gene match. The chain's CDR3 is CASSRTGVSPLHF. The CDR3, as DNA: TGTGCCAGCAGCCGGACAGGGGTTTCACCCCTCCACTTT.

V usage is TRBV13 and J usage is TRBJ2-3; 10 positions match TRBD2. Trimming cost V 4 bases and J 3 bases; bases outside gene matches: 4. The V gene's germline CDR1 is PRHDT and CDR2 FYEKMQ (reference sequence). The CDR3 runs to 15 residues. CDR3 DNA: TGTGCCAGCAGCTCCCTAGCGGGAGTAACAGATACGCAGTATTTT. Encoded protein: CASSSLAGVTDTQYF.